The clone carrying this T cell receptor (beta chain) has more than one count but fewer than ten. Its antigen is unidentified. Germline lookup yields CDR1 MNHNS and CDR2 SASEGT. The CDR3 contains 14 residues. V was pared by 6 bases and J by 9 bases, with 18 bases between. Reverse transcription of all isolated RNA meant that expressed TCRB transcripts were sequenced. Clones were read by immunoSEQ multiplex PCR, and TCRdb kept only the in-frame ones, dropping some. The sample lists about 370,000 clones, 9.5% to 10% occurring once. Staining for CD45RO/CCR7/CD25/CD127/CD95/CD27 allowed sorting of CD4+ naive, central memory, regulatory and stem cell-like memory cells. This record belongs to a study of beta chain features in type 1 diabetes. Whole-study context: No age, gender or cell yield differences were seen between patients and healthy donors. All samples combined gave roughly 100,000,000 sorted cells for examination. Findings and limits, study-wide: For Type 1 diabetes patients, all four CD4+ subsets carried TCRB CDR3s that were moderately but significantly shorter. It was possible that PCR favored shorter templates, equally so in patients and controls.

The chain couples TRBV6-1 to TRBJ1-5; D not certain. Sequences were obtained from central memory CD4+ T cells from blood. This receptor was taken from a man aged 25-45 years with type 1 diabetes. CDR3 amino acids: CASSGPAGYMPQHF. The CDR3 DNA follows: TGTGCCAGCAGCGGGCCAGCAGGCTACATGCCCCAGCATTTT.